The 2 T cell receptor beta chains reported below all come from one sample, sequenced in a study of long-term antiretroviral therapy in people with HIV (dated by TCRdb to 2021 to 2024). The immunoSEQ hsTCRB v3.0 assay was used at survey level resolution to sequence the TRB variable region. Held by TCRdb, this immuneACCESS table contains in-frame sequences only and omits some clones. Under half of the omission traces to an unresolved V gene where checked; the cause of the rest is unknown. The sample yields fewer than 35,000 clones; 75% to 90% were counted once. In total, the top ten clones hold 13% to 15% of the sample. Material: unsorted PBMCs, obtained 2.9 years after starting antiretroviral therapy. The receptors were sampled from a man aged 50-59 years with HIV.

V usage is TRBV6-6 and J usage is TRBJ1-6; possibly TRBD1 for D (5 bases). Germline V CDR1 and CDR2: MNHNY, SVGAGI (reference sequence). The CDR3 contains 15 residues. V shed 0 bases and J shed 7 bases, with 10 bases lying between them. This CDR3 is CASSYSEGTNSPLHF. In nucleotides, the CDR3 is TGTGCCAGCAGTTACTCCGAGGGGACGAATTCACCCCTCCACTTT.

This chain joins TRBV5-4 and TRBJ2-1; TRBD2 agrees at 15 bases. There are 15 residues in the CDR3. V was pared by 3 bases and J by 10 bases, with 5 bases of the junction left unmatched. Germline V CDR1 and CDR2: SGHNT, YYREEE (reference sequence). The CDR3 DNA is TGTGCCAGCAGCTGGACTAGCGGGGGGGCAGAGGAGCAGTTCTTC. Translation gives CASSWTSGGAEEQFF.